A single sample is the source of the 22 T cell receptor beta chains below, sequenced in a study of CD8+ T cells in alopecia areata. cDNA serving as the sequencing template came from extracted, reverse transcribed RNA. The protocol was immunoSEQ multiplex PCR, while the TCRdb copy is restricted to in-frame clones and leaves out a portion. The table lists 190,000 or so clones, 58% of them singletons. Specified treatment: oral pan-JAK inhibitor, 5-10 mg twice daily. The sequenced sample was CD4+ T cells sorted from blood, obtained at week 24, from a patient treated with tofacitinib. These receptors all come from a human donor with alopecia areata.

A few counts support this clone. The chain uses TRBV18 and TRBJ2-5; no clear D gene. Per germline, CDR1 KGHSH and CDR2 LQKENI. There are 13 residues in the CDR3. V was pared by 7 bases and J by 0 bases, with 9 bases between. The CDR3 sequence: CASFTEYQETQYF. CDR3 DNA sequence: TGTGCCAGCTTTACAGAGTACCAAGAGACCCAGTACTTC.

The V call is TRBV4-2, the J call TRBJ2-7; D is unclear. V lost 4 bases, J lost 1 base, and 14 bases lay in between. The germline CDR1 and CDR2 sequences are LGHNA and YNFKEQ. The CDR3 is 15 residues long. DNA for the CDR3: TGTGCCAGCAGCCCCCGCGAGTATGCTTCCTACGAGCAGTACTTC. Encoded protein: CASSPREYASYEQYF.

This clone came up a few times. The V and J genes are TRBV7-2 and TRBJ2-1; TRBD2 aligns across 9 bases. Germline lookup yields CDR1 SGHTA and CDR2 FQGNSA. With 1 base clipped from V and 4 bases from J, the junction kept 2 bases outside the gene matches. The length of the CDR3 is 15 residues. The chain's CDR3 is CASSLGLADYNEQFF. The CDR3 coding sequence is TGTGCCAGCAGCTTAGGACTAGCGGATTACAATGAGCAGTTCTTC.

This clone was seen more than once but under ten times. The chain carries TRBV9 and TRBJ2-1; D is possibly TRBD1 (6 bases). The ends were cut back, 7 bases at V and 3 bases at J, with 11 bases in the middle. The CDR3 totals 13 residues. Germline V CDR1 and CDR2: SGDLS, YYNGEE. The CDR3, as DNA: TGTGCCAGCGACCGAGGGGGCTACAATGAGCAGTTCTTC. Translating gives CASDRGGYNEQFF.

The genes are TRBV23-1 and TRBJ2-5, with D possibly matching TRBD1 (6 bases). TRBV23-1 is reported as an ORF; its role is uncertain. Trimming took off 0 bases at V and 2 bases at J, with 10 bases between the two ends. The CDR3 is made up of 15 amino acids. In nucleotides, the CDR3 is TGCGCCAGCAGTCAATCTGGGACACCACAAGAGACCCAGTACTTC. Its protein is CASSQSGTPQETQYF.

The CDR3, as DNA: TGTGCCAGCAGTTTACTCGGGACAGGTCAGCAAGAGACCCAGTACTTC. Translated, it gives CASSLLGTGQQETQYF. The genes are TRBV28 and TRBJ2-5; 8 positions match TRBD1. The J segment lost 2 bases and the V segment lost 2 bases, leaving 7 bases of the junction unmatched. The CDR3 has 16 amino acids. Per the germline V gene, CDR1 is MDHEN and CDR2 is SYDVKM.

This sequence joins TRBV6-6 and TRBJ2-7, with D unclear. V lost 1 base, J lost 3 bases, and 16 bases lay in between. CDR1 and CDR2 from the germline V gene are MNHNY and SVGAGI (reference sequence). CDR3 length equals 16 residues. CDR3 DNA: TGTGCCAGCAGTTACTTCAAGGACGGAGCTTTCTACGAGCAGTACTTC. Translating it yields CASSYFKDGAFYEQYF.

This clone has just a few counts. The chain couples TRBV19 to TRBJ2-1, with D perhaps TRBD1 or TRBD2 (6 bases each). Looked up from germline, CDR1 is LNHDA and CDR2 is SQIVND (reference sequence). The CDR3 is made up of 15 amino acids. V was clipped by 5 bases and J by 3 bases, with 14 bases between them. CDR3: CASSAGGGGYNEQFF. As DNA, the CDR3 is TGTGCCAGTAGTGCAGGAGGGGGAGGCTACAATGAGCAGTTCTTC.

The chain combines TRBV9 with TRBJ1-1, with TRBD1 matching over 8 bases. Per the germline V gene, CDR1 is SGDLS and CDR2 is YYNGEE. After removal of 0 bases from V and 4 bases from J, the junction contained 5 bases not matched to a gene. The CDR3 is made up of 15 amino acids. The CDR3 DNA reads TGTGCCAGCAGCGTAGTACCAGGGGGCATCACTGAAGCTTTCTTT. It specifies CASSVVPGGITEAFF. Filled out from reference TRBV9 and TRBJ1-1, the complete variable domain reads DSGVTQTPKHLITATGQRVTLRCSPRSGDLSVYWYQQSLDQGLQFLIQYYNGEERAKGNILERFSAQQFPDLHSELNLSSLELGDSALYFCASSVVPGGITEAFFGQGTRLTVV.

CDR3 residues: CSVGGGSGNTIYF. The DNA for the CDR3 is TGCAGCGTTGGGGGGGGCTCTGGAAACACCATATATTTT. The chain is built from TRBV29-1 and TRBJ1-3; tentative D call: TRBD1 (5 bases). Trimming pared 4 bases from V and 0 bases from J, leaving 7 bases between. The CDR3 covers 13 residues. Germline CDR1 and CDR2: SQVTM and ANQGSEA.

Here the CDR3 reads CAWSVPSGKQFF. The CDR3 DNA is TGTGCCTGGAGTGTACCTAGCGGGAAGCAGTTCTTC. J is TRBJ2-1 and V is TRBV30; 9 bases match TRBD2. The germline V gene encodes CDR1 GTSNPN and CDR2 SVGIG (reference sequence). This CDR3 contains 12 residues. The ends lost 0 bases at V and 11 bases at J; junction bases unmatched: 2. Full variable domain (outside the CDR3, taken from reference TRBV30 and TRBJ2-1): SQTIHQWPATLVQPVGSPLSLECTVEGTSNPNLYWYRQAAGRGLQLLFYSVGIGQISSEVPQNLSASRPQDRQFILSSKKLLLSDSGFYLCAWSVPSGKQFFGPGTRLTVL.

The table lists this clone with a few counts. Different DNA sequences within this sample yield the same CDR3. CDR3 sequence: CAWSVLAEAFF. CDR3 in DNA: TGTGCCTGGAGTGTACTTGCTGAAGCTTTCTTT. This chain links TRBV30 with TRBJ1-1, with D unclear. Trimming cost V 0 bases and J 6 bases, with 5 bases left between them. This CDR3 spans 11 amino acids. Germline V lookup: CDR1 GTSNPN, CDR2 SVGIG (reference sequence).

The chain recombines TRBV27 with TRBJ2-5; possibly TRBD1 for D (5 bases). The CDR3 has 14 residues. Germline-derived CDR1 and CDR2 are MNHEY and SMNVEV (reference sequence). The germline V and J ends were trimmed by 2 bases and 4 bases, with 11 bases remaining between them. CDR3 amino acids: CASSLRGRGETQYF. The CDR3 DNA reads as TGTGCCAGCAGTTTAAGGGGAAGAGGAGAGACCCAGTACTTC.

V is TRBV6-6 and J is TRBJ2-5; D may correspond to TRBD1 or TRBD2 (6 bases each). Trimming shortened V by 2 bases and J by 5 bases, and 9 bases separated the two germline ends. CDR3 length equals 13 residues. In germline, CDR1 is MNHNY, CDR2 SVGAGI (reference sequence). The CDR3 DNA sequence: TGTGCCAGCAGTTACGGGGGGCCGGAGACCCAGTACTTC. Translation gives CASSYGGPETQYF.

J is TRBJ1-1 and V is TRBV29-1; D not resolved. Trimming removed 6 bases at V and 5 bases at J, with 16 bases between. Germline-derived CDR1 and CDR2 are SQVTM and ANQGSEA. The CDR3 loop spans 13 amino acids. The CDR3 is CSVETTGRTEAFF. CDR3 DNA sequence: TGCAGCGTCGAAACGACGGGAAGAACTGAAGCTTTCTTT.

This clone was seen only a few times. The CDR3 region is CASSYNRGLGQETQYF. In nucleotides, the CDR3 is TGTGCCAGCAGTTACAACAGGGGGCTGGGCCAAGAGACCCAGTACTTC. The chain has TRBV6-6 and TRBJ2-5; 9 nucleotides line up with TRBD1. The V and J ends lost 2 bases and 1 base, in that order; junction bases with no gene match: 5. Per the germline V gene, CDR1 is MNHNY and CDR2 is SVGAGI (reference sequence). This CDR3 spans 16 amino acids.

The chain joins TRBV30 to TRBJ2-4, with TRBD2 identical over 7 bases. V shed 3 bases, J shed 7 bases, and the junction held 9 bases outside the gene matches. The CDR3 totals 14 residues. The V gene's germline CDR1 is GTSNPN and CDR2 SVGIG (reference sequence). CDR3 DNA sequence: TGTGCCTGGAGAATTGCGGGAGTTGTGAACATTCAGTACTTC. Protein sequence: CAWRIAGVVNIQYF.

The chain is built from TRBV28 and TRBJ2-7; TRBD1 might be the D (6 bases). Germline CDR1 and CDR2: MDHEN and SYDVKM. Trimming took off 5 bases at V and 3 bases at J, with 17 bases between the two ends. The CDR3 totals 15 residues. The CDR3 DNA sequence: TGTGCCAGCAGTGGGGGCTCCTCAGGGGACTACGAGCAGTACTTC. It specifies CASSGGSSGDYEQYF. Variable domain in full (rest from reference TRBV28 and TRBJ2-7): DVKVTQSSRYLVKRTGEKVFLECVQDMDHENMFWYRQDPGLGLRLIYFSYDVKMKEKGDIPEGYSVSREKKERFSLILESASTNQTSMYLCASSGGSSGDYEQYFGPGTRLTVT.

The rearrangement links TRBV4-2 to TRBJ2-1; 9 nucleotides match TRBD2. Germline CDR1 LGHNA, CDR2 YNFKEQ. The CDR3 length is 19 residues. Germline trimming cut 0 bases from V and 8 bases from J; bases unmatched to any gene: 17. DNA for the CDR3: TGTGCCAGCAGCCAAGAGAGGGGGGGGATAGCGGGAGTAGGCTATGAGCAGTTCTTC. Encoded protein: CASSQERGGIAGVGYEQFF.

On this clone itself: The same CDR3 also results from other DNA sequences found in this sample. V is TRBV29-1 and J is TRBJ2-3; D might be TRBD2 (6 bases). V dropped 0 bases and J dropped 6 bases, with 7 bases sitting between them. The CDR3 has 12 residues. Germline CDR1 reads SQVTM; CDR2 reads ANQGSEA. In DNA, the CDR3 is TGCAGCGTTGAAGATGGGGGGGATACGCAGTATTTT. Amino acids: CSVEDGGDTQYF.

J is TRBJ2-5 and V is TRBV4-1; 10 bases are shared with TRBD1. The CDR3 sequence is 14 residues long. V lost 0 bases, J lost 5 bases, and 0 bases stayed unmatched. Germline V gene sequence: CDR1 MGHRA, CDR2 YSYEKL. The CDR3 sequence: CASSQEDRGETQYF. In DNA, the CDR3 is TGCGCCAGCAGCCAAGAGGACAGGGGGGAGACCCAGTACTTC.

This clone was counted a few times. The rearrangement joins TRBV30 to TRBJ1-1; D gene ambiguous. V was clipped by 1 base and J by 3 bases, with 12 bases between them. The length of the CDR3 is 14 residues. CDR1 is GTSNPN and CDR2 is SVGIG in the germline V gene (reference sequence). CDR3 nucleotides: TGTGCCTGGAGTGGACCGGGAAGGGACACTGAAGCTTTCTTT. It codes for CAWSGPGRDTEAFF.